One and the same sample provided the 6 T cell receptor beta chains below, sequenced in a study of technical replicates of blood from a few donors. Clones were sequenced by immunoSEQ multiplex PCR, and TCRdb holds only the in-frame ones, with some missing. This sample yields approximately 82,000 clones, of which 94% are seen a single time; 0.2% to 0.3% belongs to the top ten. Sample: T cells isolated from PBMCs. The receptors originated from a human donor in good health.

The rearrangement joins TRBV4-1 to TRBJ2-6; the D gene is possibly TRBD1 (6 bases). Germline assignment: CDR1 MGHRA and CDR2 YSYEKL. The V end lost 4 bases, the J end lost 4 bases, and 23 bases lay between the germline ends. CDR3 length: 19 residues. The CDR3 reads CASSPPTGTRTWGANVLTF. The DNA of the CDR3 is TGCGCCAGCAGCCCACCCACCGGGACACGAACCTGGGGGGCCAACGTCCTGACTTTC.

V usage is TRBV27 and J usage is TRBJ2-2; 7 nucleotides agree with TRBD1. The CDR3 contains 13 residues. The germline V gene encodes CDR1 MNHEY and CDR2 SMNVEV (reference sequence). Germline trimming cut 6 bases from V and 5 bases from J; bases unmatched to any gene: 3. Here the CDR3 DNA reads TGTGCCAGCAGGATGGGACAGACCGGGGAGCTGTTTTTT. Amino acid sequence: CASRMGQTGELFF.

In its sample, this clone was seen once. The CDR3 spells CASSVVGTSGASSVDEQFF. The CDR3 DNA is TGTGCCAGCAGCGTAGTGGGGACTAGCGGGGCCTCCTCTGTCGATGAGCAGTTCTTC. The chain combines TRBV9 with TRBJ2-1, with 13 bases lining up with TRBD2. Germline lookup yields CDR1 SGDLS and CDR2 YYNGEE. V lost 0 bases and J lost 8; bases outside the gene matches: 14. The CDR3 totals 19 residues.

This chain links TRBV6-1 with TRBJ1-2, with 7 bases lining up with TRBD1. The CDR3 is 14 amino acids. Germline CDR1 and CDR2: MNHNS and SASEGT. The V and J ends lost 6 bases and 1 base, in that order; junction bases with no gene match: 5. The CDR3 region has the DNA TGTGCCAGCAGAGGGGGCAGGGTTAACTATGGCTACACCTTC. Translated, it gives CASRGGRVNYGYTF.

The J gene is TRBJ2-1, the V gene TRBV14; D is perhaps TRBD2 (5 bases). The V gene lost 2 bases and the J gene lost 2 bases, with 10 bases spanning the gap. Germline values: CDR1 SGHDN, CDR2 FVKESK. The CDR3 runs to 15 residues. CDR3 amino acids: CASSQQRIPYNEQFF. Written as DNA, the CDR3 is TGTGCCAGCAGCCAACAGCGGATCCCCTACAATGAGCAGTTCTTC.

V and J are TRBV4-1 and TRBJ2-3, with D possibly TRBD2 on 5 matching bases. The CDR3 consists of 16 residues. Germline V lookup: CDR1 MGHRA, CDR2 YSYEKL. V was shortened by 3 bases and J by 0 bases, with 13 bases between the two germline ends. The CDR3 loop reads CASSQYRGSSTDTQYF. CDR3 in DNA: TGCGCCAGCAGCCAGTATCGGGGAAGTAGCACAGATACGCAGTATTTT.